These 2 T cell receptor beta chains were all obtained from the same sample, sequenced in a study of beta chain features in type 1 diabetes. The investigators reverse transcribed all of the isolated RNA, so they sequenced expressed TCRB transcripts. Only in-frame clones appear in the TCRdb table, and some are missing; sequencing was by immunoSEQ multiplex PCR. The data hold 150,000 to 160,000 clones, with over 8.5% observed a single time. Sequencing was carried out using central memory CD4+ T cells from blood. The receptors derive from a young man in good health.

The V and J genes are TRBV7-2 and TRBJ1-5; 7 bases align to TRBD1. Germline CDR1 reads SGHTA; CDR2 reads FQGNSA. This CDR3 is built from 15 residues. With 5 bases clipped from V and 6 bases from J, the junction kept 10 bases outside the gene matches. CDR3 in amino acids: CASSTPGAGGQPQHF. The DNA for the CDR3 is TGTGCCAGCAGCACGCCAGGGGCAGGGGGTCAGCCCCAGCATTTT.

This clone was found a few times. The CDR3 loop reads CASSWSGDLSYEQYF. The CDR3 DNA reads TGTGCCAGCAGCTGGAGCGGGGACCTCTCCTACGAGCAGTACTTC. The chain recombines TRBV9 with TRBJ2-7, with 7 bases identical to TRBD2. V gave up 4 bases and J gave up 0 bases; unmatched junction bases: 7. Germline CDR1 and CDR2: SGDLS and YYNGEE. This CDR3 has 15 amino acids.